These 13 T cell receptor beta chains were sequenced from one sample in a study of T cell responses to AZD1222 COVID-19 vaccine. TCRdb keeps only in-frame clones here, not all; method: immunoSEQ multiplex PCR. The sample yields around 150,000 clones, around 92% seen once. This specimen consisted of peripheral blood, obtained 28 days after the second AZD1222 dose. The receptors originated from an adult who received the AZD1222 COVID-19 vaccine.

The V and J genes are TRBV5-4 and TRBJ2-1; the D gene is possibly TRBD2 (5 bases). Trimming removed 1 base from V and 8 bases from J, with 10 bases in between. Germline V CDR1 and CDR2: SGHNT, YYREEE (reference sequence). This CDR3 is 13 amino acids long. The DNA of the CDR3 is TGTGCCAGCAGCTTGAGGCCTAGCCATGAGCAGTTCTTC. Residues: CASSLRPSHEQFF. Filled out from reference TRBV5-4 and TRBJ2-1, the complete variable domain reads ETGVTQSPTHLIKTRGQQVTLRCSSQSGHNTVSWYQQALGQGPQFIFQYYREEENGRGNFPPRFSGLQFPNYSSELNVNALELDDSALYLCASSLRPSHEQFFGPGTRLTVL.

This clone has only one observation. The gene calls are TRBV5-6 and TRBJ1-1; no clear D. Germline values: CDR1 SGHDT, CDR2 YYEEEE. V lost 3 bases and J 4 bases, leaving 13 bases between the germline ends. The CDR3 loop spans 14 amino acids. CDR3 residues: CASSSEALGTEAFF. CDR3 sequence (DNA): TGTGCCAGCAGCTCAGAGGCCCTGGGCACTGAAGCTTTCTTT.

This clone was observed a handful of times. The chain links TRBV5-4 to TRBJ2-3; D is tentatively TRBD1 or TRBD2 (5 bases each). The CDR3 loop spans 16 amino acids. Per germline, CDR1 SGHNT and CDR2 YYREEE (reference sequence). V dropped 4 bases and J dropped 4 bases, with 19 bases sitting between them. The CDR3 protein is CASSAASGRVPDTQYF. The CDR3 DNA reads TGTGCCAGCAGCGCGGCTTCGGGGCGGGTCCCAGATACGCAGTATTTT.

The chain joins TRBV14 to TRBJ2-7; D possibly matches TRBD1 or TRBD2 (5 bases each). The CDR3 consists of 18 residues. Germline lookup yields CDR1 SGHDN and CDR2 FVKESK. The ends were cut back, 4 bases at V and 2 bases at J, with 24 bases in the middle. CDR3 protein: CASSRAGRAGLLTYEQYF. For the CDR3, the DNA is TGTGCCAGCAGCCGTGCGGGTAGAGCAGGGCTATTAACCTACGAGCAGTACTTC.

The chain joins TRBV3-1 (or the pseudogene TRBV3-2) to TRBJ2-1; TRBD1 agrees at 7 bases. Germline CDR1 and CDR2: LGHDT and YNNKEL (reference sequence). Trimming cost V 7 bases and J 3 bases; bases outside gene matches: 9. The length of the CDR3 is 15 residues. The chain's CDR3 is CASTDKGTDYNEQFF. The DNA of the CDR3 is TGTGCCAGCACCGACAAGGGGACAGACTACAATGAGCAGTTCTTC.

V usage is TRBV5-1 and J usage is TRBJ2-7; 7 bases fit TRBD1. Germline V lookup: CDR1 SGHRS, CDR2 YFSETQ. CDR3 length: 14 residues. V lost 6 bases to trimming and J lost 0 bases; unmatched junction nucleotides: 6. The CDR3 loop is CASTETGNSYEQYF. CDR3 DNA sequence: TGCGCCAGCACAGAGACAGGGAACTCCTACGAGCAGTACTTC.

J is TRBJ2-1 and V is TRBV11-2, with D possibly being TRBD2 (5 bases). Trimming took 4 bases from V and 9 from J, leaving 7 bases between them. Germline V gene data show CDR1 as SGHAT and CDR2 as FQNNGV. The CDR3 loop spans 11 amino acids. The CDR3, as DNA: TGTGCCAGCAGCTCCGGAGGTGAGCAGTTCTTC. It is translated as CASSSGGEQFF.

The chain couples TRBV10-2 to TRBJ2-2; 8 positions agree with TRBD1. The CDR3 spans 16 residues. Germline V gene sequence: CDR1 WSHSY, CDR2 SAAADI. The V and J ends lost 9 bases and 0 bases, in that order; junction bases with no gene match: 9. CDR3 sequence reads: CASADRELPNTGELFF. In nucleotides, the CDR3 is TGCGCCAGTGCGGACAGGGAACTACCGAACACCGGGGAGCTGTTTTTT.

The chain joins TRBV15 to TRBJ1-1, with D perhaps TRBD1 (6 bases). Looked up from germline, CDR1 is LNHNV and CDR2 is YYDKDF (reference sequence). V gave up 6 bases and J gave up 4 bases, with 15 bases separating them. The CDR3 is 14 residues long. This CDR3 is CATRLTGLVTEAFF. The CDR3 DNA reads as TGTGCCACCAGATTAACAGGGTTGGTCACTGAAGCTTTCTTT.

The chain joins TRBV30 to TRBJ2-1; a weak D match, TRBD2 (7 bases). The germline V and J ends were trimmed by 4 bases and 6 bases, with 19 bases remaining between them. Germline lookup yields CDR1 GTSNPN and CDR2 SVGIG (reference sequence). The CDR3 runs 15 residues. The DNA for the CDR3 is TGTGCCTGGACAAGATCGGGGGGCGTAATCAATGAGCAGTTCTTC. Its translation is CAWTRSGGVINEQFF.

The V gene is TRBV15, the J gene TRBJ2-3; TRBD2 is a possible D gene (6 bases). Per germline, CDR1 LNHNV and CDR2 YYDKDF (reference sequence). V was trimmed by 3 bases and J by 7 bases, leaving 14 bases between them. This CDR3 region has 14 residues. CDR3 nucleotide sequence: TGTGCCACCAGCAGCCCGGAGGGCGGAAATACGCAGTATTTT. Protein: CATSSPEGGNTQYF.

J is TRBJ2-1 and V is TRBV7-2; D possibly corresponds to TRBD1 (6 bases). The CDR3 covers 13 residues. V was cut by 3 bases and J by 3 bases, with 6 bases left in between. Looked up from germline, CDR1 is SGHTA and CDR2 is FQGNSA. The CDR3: CASSLGHYNEQFF. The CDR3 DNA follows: TGTGCCAGCAGCTTGGGACACTACAATGAGCAGTTCTTC.

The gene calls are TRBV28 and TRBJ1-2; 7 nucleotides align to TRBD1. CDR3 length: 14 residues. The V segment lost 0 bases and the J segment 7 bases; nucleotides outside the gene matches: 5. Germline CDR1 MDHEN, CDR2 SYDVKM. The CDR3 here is CASSLWDRPLGYTF. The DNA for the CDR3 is TGTGCCAGCAGTTTATGGGACAGGCCTCTTGGCTACACCTTC.